These 21 T cell receptor beta chains were sequenced from one sample in a study of response to subunit inactivated influenza vaccine. TCRdb re-called the RT-PCR reads through MiXCR, storing one row per CDR3 protein. Among around 200,000 distinct CDR3 sequences listed, approximately 12% were seen once. A further study also used this sample, focusing on T cells expressing NK-cell markers. From that study: Researchers built TCR beta cDNA using 5'RACE template switching with UMIs.

Sequences were derived from CD8+ T cells sorted from PBMCs, sampled 11 to 12 days after vaccination. The source is a man aged 50-59 years who received an inactivated influenza vaccine.

This clonotype was picked up many times. The chain couples TRBV4-2 to TRBJ2-5; D is ambiguous. In germline, CDR1 is LGHNA, CDR2 YNFKEQ. With 0 bases removed from V and 2 bases from J, the gap between germline ends came to 13 bases. The CDR3 is 16 residues long. CDR3 sequence (DNA): TGTGCCAGCAGCCAAGAGGGGTTAGCCGATCAAGAGACCCAGTACTTC. Its translation is CASSQEGLADQETQYF.

This clonotype was seen only a few times. The chain recombines TRBV12-3 or TRBV12-4 with TRBJ1-4; D uncertain. V dropped 3 bases and J dropped 2 bases, with 7 bases sitting between them. The CDR3 length is 14 residues. The CDR3 bases are TGTGCCAGCAGTTTCGACGGGACTAATGAAAAACTGTTTTTT. Amino acids: CASSFDGTNEKLFF.

The chain recombines TRBV7-2 with TRBJ2-7; D unresolved. Trimming left V 1 base short and J 5 bases short, with 6 bases between. Germline V gives CDR1 SGHTA, CDR2 FQGNSA. The CDR3 sequence is 12 residues long. CDR3: CASSLVAHEQYF. The CDR3 DNA reads as TGTGCCAGCAGCTTAGTAGCCCACGAGCAGTACTTC. Looking up the rest from reference TRBV7-2 and TRBJ2-7 gives the full variable domain: GAGVSQSPSNKVTEKGKDVELRCDPISGHTALYWYRQSLGQGLEFLIYFQGNSAPDKSGLPSDRFSAERTGGSVSTLTIQRTQQEDSAVYLCASSLVAHEQYFGPGTRLTVT.

This clonotype came up a few times. This sequence joins TRBV6-1 and TRBJ1-5; D is unclear. Germline V gene data show CDR1 as MNHNS and CDR2 as SASEGT. With 1 base removed from V and 4 bases from J, the gap between germline ends came to 2 bases. The CDR3 sequence is 12 residues long. The CDR3 sequence is CASSEVNQPQHF. DNA of the CDR3: TGTGCCAGCAGTGAAGTAAATCAGCCCCAGCATTTT.

Ten or more counts support this clonotype. The chain is built from TRBV7-9 and TRBJ1-5; D may be TRBD1 (5 bases). Trimming shortened V by 1 base and J by 7 bases, and 11 bases separated the two germline ends. Germline values: CDR1 SEHNR, CDR2 FQNEAQ (reference sequence). The CDR3 is 14 residues long. The CDR3, as DNA: TGTGCCAGCAGCTTAGGGTTAGGGGTCCAGCCCCAGCATTTT. This sequence encodes CASSLGLGVQPQHF.

Ten or more counts support this clonotype. J is TRBJ2-1 and V is TRBV6-1, with TRBD2 as a possible D gene (5 bases). Germline assignment: CDR1 MNHNS and CDR2 SASEGT. With 8 bases removed from V and 0 bases from J, the gap between germline ends came to 11 bases. The CDR3 totals 14 residues. The CDR3 region has the DNA TGTGCCAGCCGGAGGACTCTCTCCTACAATGAGCAGTTCTTC. Translated, it gives CASRRTLSYNEQFF.

This clonotype was recorded many times. V gene TRBV11-1 combines with J gene TRBJ2-1; 8 bases are a match to TRBD1. Germline values: CDR1 SGHAT, CDR2 FQDESV (reference sequence). Trimming cost V 8 bases and J 3 bases; bases outside gene matches: 3. The CDR3 spans 13 residues. Here the CDR3 reads CASGTGFYNEQFF. The DNA for the CDR3 is TGTGCCAGCGGGACAGGTTTCTACAATGAGCAGTTCTTC.

This clonotype was picked up many times. This rearrangement joins TRBV12-3 or TRBV12-4 to TRBJ2-1; unclear D gene. V gave up 6 bases and J gave up 4 bases, with 10 bases separating them. This CDR3 region has 13 residues. The CDR3 sequence: CASSPGQYNEQFF. CDR3 bases: TGTGCCAGCAGCCCCGGGCAGTACAATGAGCAGTTCTTC.

The chain has TRBV10-2 and TRBJ2-7, with TRBD1 identical over 8 bases. The CDR3 extends over 14 amino acids. The V segment lost 7 bases and the J segment 2 bases; nucleotides outside the gene matches: 7. Germline lookup yields CDR1 WSHSY and CDR2 SAAADI. CDR3 sequence: CASTPEDRAYEQYF. CDR3 in DNA: TGCGCCAGCACCCCGGAGGACAGGGCCTACGAGCAGTACTTC.

There are a few counts of this clonotype. This rearrangement joins TRBV10-3 to TRBJ2-1, with 7 bases fitting TRBD2. CDR1 is ENHRY and CDR2 is SYGVKD in the germline V gene. The V gene end was trimmed by 0 bases and the J gene end by 6 bases; junction bases not matched to a gene: 8. The CDR3 runs 16 residues. The CDR3 region is CAISESLSASGNEQFF. CDR3 bases: TGTGCCATCAGTGAGTCTTTATCGGCTAGCGGCAATGAGCAGTTCTTC.

This clonotype has a handful of counts. This chain connects TRBV20-1 to TRBJ2-7; D possibly corresponds to TRBD2 (6 bases). Germline V gene sequence: CDR1 DFQATT, CDR2 SNEGSKA (reference sequence). Trimming removed 1 base from V and 7 bases from J, with 14 bases in between. The CDR3 consists of 13 residues. This CDR3 is CSARGIARGEQYF. For the CDR3, the DNA is TGCAGTGCTAGAGGAATTGCCCGGGGGGAGCAGTACTTC.

This clonotype was seen a few times. This rearrangement joins TRBV4-3 to TRBJ2-1; 11 bases align to TRBD2. With 4 bases clipped from V and 4 bases from J, the junction kept 6 bases outside the gene matches. CDR1 and CDR2 (germline): LGHNA, YSLEER. The CDR3 contains 16 residues. CDR3 residues: CASSPIGTSGYNEQFF. The CDR3 nucleotides read TGCGCCAGCAGCCCGATCGGGACTAGCGGTTACAATGAGCAGTTCTTC.

This clonotype turned up a few times. The rearrangement joins TRBV11-2 to TRBJ2-1; 14 nucleotides match TRBD2. V lost 5 bases, J lost 7 bases, and 4 bases stayed unmatched. The CDR3 has 15 residues. Germline lookup yields CDR1 SGHAT and CDR2 FQNNGV. The CDR3 here is CASSPGTSGRNEQFF. DNA for the CDR3: TGTGCCAGCAGCCCAGGGACTAGCGGGAGAAATGAGCAGTTCTTC.

The chain carries TRBV4-1 and TRBJ1-1; D gene unclear. Germline CDR1 reads MGHRA; CDR2 reads YSYEKL. This CDR3 spans 14 amino acids. The V end was cut by 4 bases, the J end by 1 base, with 10 bases between. CDR3 protein: CASSLPAGNTEAFF. The CDR3 DNA reads TGCGCCAGCAGCCTTCCCGCGGGGAACACTGAAGCTTTCTTT.

J is TRBJ2-3 and V is TRBV6-2 or TRBV6-3; D not certain. The germline CDR1 and CDR2 sequences are MNHEY and SVGEGT. The CDR3 has 14 residues. V gave up 6 bases and J gave up 4 bases, with 14 bases separating them. CDR3 in amino acids: CASSYLRSADTQYF. The CDR3 DNA follows: TGTGCCAGCAGCTACCTTAGGTCGGCAGATACGCAGTATTTT.

The chain joins TRBV5-1 to TRBJ2-7; D gene ambiguous. Germline CDR1 and CDR2: SGHRS and YFSETQ. The CDR3 length is 16 residues. V was trimmed by 5 bases and J by 0 bases, leaving 18 bases between them. In DNA, the CDR3 is TGCGCCAGCAGAACCGTCGGCCAGGCAGACTCCTACGAGCAGTACTTC. Encoded protein: CASRTVGQADSYEQYF.

This clonotype was seen ten or more times. CDR3 sequence: CASSLKPTSTGELFF. In nucleotides, the CDR3 is TGCGCCAGCAGCTTGAAACCTACGTCGACCGGGGAGCTGTTTTTT. This chain connects TRBV5-1 to TRBJ2-2; no firm D call. Per germline, CDR1 SGHRS and CDR2 YFSETQ. The CDR3 is made up of 15 amino acids. Trimming took off 1 base at V and 5 bases at J, with 12 bases between the two ends. The full variable domain, completed using reference TRBV5-1 and TRBJ2-2, is KAGVTQTPRYLIKTRGQQVTLSCSPISGHRSVSWYQQTPGQGLQFLFEYFSETQRNKGNFPGRFSGRQFSNSRSEMNVSTLELGDSALYLCASSLKPTSTGELFFGEGSRLTVL.

This sequence joins TRBV28 and TRBJ1-1; no clear D. The CDR3 is 12 amino acids. Deletions cut 2 bases from V and 8 bases from J, with 9 bases between. Germline CDR1 MDHEN, CDR2 SYDVKM. The CDR3 loop reads CASSLRLKEAFF. In DNA, the CDR3 is TGTGCCAGCAGTTTAAGGTTGAAAGAAGCTTTCTTT.

The V gene is TRBV25-1, the J gene TRBJ2-7; TRBD2 aligns across 7 bases. This CDR3 is 16 amino acids long. The V segment lost 8 bases and the J segment 3 bases; nucleotides outside the gene matches: 16. Germline lookup yields CDR1 MGHDK and CDR2 SYGVNS. Here the CDR3 reads CASGAGWTGRIYEQYF. DNA of the CDR3: TGTGCCAGCGGTGCCGGCTGGACCGGGAGGATCTACGAGCAGTACTTC.

The chain has TRBV7-8 and TRBJ2-2; possibly TRBD2 for D (7 bases). The V end was cut by 0 bases, the J end by 4 bases, with 12 bases between. Germline CDR1 is SGHVS and CDR2 is FQNEAQ. The CDR3 consists of 16 residues. The CDR3 loop is CASSLAVRGATGELFF. Here the CDR3 DNA reads TGTGCCAGCAGCTTAGCGGTACGGGGGGCCACCGGGGAGCTGTTTTTT.

This clonotype was picked up many times. The chain links TRBV12-3 or TRBV12-4 to TRBJ1-1; D is undetermined. V dropped 6 bases and J dropped 1 base, with 6 bases sitting between them. This CDR3 has 12 residues. The CDR3 sequence: CASSPGNTEAFF. The CDR3 coding sequence is TGTGCCAGCAGCCCCGGGAACACTGAAGCTTTCTTT.